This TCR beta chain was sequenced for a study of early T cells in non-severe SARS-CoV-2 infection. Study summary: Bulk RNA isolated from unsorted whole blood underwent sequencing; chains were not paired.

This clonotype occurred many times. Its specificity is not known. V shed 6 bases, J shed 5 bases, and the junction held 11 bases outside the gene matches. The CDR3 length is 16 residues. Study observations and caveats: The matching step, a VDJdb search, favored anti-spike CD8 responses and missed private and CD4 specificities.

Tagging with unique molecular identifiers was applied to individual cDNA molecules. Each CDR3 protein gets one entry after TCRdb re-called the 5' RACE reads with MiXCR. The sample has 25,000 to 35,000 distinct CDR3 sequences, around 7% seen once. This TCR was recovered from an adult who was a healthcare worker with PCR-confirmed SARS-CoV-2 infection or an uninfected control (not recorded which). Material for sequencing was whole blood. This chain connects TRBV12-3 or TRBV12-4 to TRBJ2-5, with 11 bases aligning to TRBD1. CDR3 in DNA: TGTGCCAGCAGGTTGGGACAGGGGGGCTCCTGGGAGACCCAGTACTTC. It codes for CASRLGQGGSWETQYF.